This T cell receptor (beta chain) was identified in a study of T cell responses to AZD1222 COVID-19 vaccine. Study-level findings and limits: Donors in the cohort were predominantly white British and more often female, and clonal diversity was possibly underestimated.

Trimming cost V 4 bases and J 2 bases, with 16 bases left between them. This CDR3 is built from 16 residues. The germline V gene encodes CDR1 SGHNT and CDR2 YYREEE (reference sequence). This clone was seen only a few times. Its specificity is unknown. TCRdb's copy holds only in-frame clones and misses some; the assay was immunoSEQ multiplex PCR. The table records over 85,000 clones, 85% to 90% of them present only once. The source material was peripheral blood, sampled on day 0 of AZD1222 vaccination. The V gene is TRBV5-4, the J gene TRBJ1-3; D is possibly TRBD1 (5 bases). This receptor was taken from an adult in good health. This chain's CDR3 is CASSPDIGTAGNTIYF. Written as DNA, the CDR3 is TGTGCCAGCAGCCCCGACATAGGGACTGCTGGAAACACCATATATTTT.